The 19 T cell receptor beta chains below come from one sample, sequenced in a study of cytomegalovirus exposure and HLA in healthy donors. Primers included in the PCR were 60 Vbeta and 13 Jbeta primers. This table comes from immunoSEQ multiplex PCR, and its TCRdb copy is limited to in-frame clones, with some not included. The sample has 60,000 to 85,000 clones; around 79% are singletons. Sequencing used PBMCs. The receptors stem from a man in his forties in good health and CMV-seronegative.

The CDR3 is CASSPWASGSRGEQFF. The CDR3, as DNA: TGTGCCAGCAGCCCCTGGGCTAGCGGGAGCAGGGGTGAGCAGTTCTTC. The chain joins TRBV7-3 to TRBJ2-1; TRBD2 aligns across 10 bases. There are 16 residues in the CDR3. J lost 9 bases, V lost 5 bases, and 13 bases had no gene match. Germline loops: CDR1 SGHTA, CDR2 FQGTGA.

The rearrangement joins TRBV7-9 to TRBJ2-4; D remains ambiguous. Germline values: CDR1 SEHNR, CDR2 FQNEAQ (reference sequence). Trimming stripped 5 bases from V and 9 bases from J, with 14 bases between. CDR3 length: 13 residues. CDR3 in amino acids: CASSETLSGIQYF. The CDR3 coding sequence is TGTGCCAGCAGCGAGACACTGAGTGGCATTCAGTACTTC.

The chain combines TRBV6-5 with TRBJ1-2; 9 bases align to TRBD1. V shed 4 bases and J 8 bases; nucleotides not matched to a gene: 11. The CDR3 has 15 residues. From germline, CDR1 is MNHEY and CDR2 SVGAGI. This chain's CDR3 is CASSSFLGQGRGYTF. CDR3 nucleotide sequence: TGTGCCAGCAGTTCATTTTTGGGACAGGGCCGAGGCTACACCTTC.

This clone appeared a single time. The rearrangement uses TRBV4-2 and TRBJ1-5; TRBD1 might be the D (6 bases). CDR1 and CDR2 from the germline V gene are LGHNA and YNFKEQ. With 1 base removed from V and 0 bases from J, the gap between germline ends came to 7 bases. CDR3 length: 15 amino acids. CDR3 amino acids: CASSQGTDSNQPQHF. The CDR3 DNA is TGTGCCAGCAGCCAAGGGACAGATAGCAATCAGCCCCAGCATTTT.

The chain carries TRBV5-1 and TRBJ2-1; TRBD2 matches 9 bases. The CDR3 is made up of 15 amino acids. Unmatched junction bases numbered 8, after V lost 2 bases and J lost 8 bases. Germline V CDR1 and CDR2: SGHRS, YFSETQ. The CDR3 DNA is TGCGCCAGCAGCTTAGGGACTAGCATTTACCATGAGCAGTTCTTC. Encoded protein: CASSLGTSIYHEQFF.

This clone was counted once. This specimen includes other DNA sequences encoding the same CDR3. The chain carries TRBV5-1 and TRBJ2-3; D not certain. V lost 3 bases and J 2 bases, leaving 4 bases between the germline ends. The CDR3 is 12 residues long. From germline, CDR1 is SGHRS and CDR2 YFSETQ. CDR3 residues: CASSSSTDTQYF. The CDR3 DNA sequence: TGCGCCAGCAGCTCCTCCACAGATACGCAGTATTTT.

This chain joins TRBV2 and TRBJ2-3; TRBD2 agrees at 8 bases. Trimming removed 7 bases from V and 0 bases from J; junction bases left unmatched: 3. The length of the CDR3 is 14 residues. CDR1 and CDR2 from the germline V gene are SNHLY and FYNNEI. The CDR3 sequence: CASTRTSSTDTQYF. The CDR3 DNA sequence: TGTGCCAGCACCCGGACTAGCAGCACAGATACGCAGTATTTT.

The CDR3 region is CAWRKRDNYEQYF. CDR3 in DNA: TGTGCCTGGAGAAAGAGGGACAACTACGAGCAGTACTTC. The J gene is TRBJ2-7, the V gene TRBV30; a weak D match, TRBD1 (6 bases). The length of the CDR3 is 13 residues. Germline-derived CDR1 and CDR2 are GTSNPN and SVGIG (reference sequence). V was cut by 3 bases and J by 3 bases, with 12 bases left in between.

V usage is TRBV14 and J usage is TRBJ2-7; D is ambiguous. With 3 bases removed from V and 5 bases from J, the gap between germline ends came to 5 bases. Per germline, CDR1 SGHDN and CDR2 FVKESK. There are 11 residues in the CDR3. CDR3 DNA sequence: TGTGCCAGCAGCCACGGTAACGAGCAGTACTTC. Its protein product is CASSHGNEQYF.

The chain has TRBV11-2 and TRBJ2-1; 9 nucleotides agree with TRBD2. Germline assignment: CDR1 SGHAT and CDR2 FQNNGV. The CDR3 sequence is 16 residues long. V lost 5 bases to trimming and J lost 4 bases; unmatched junction nucleotides: 9. The CDR3 reads CASSPLLAGIYNEQFF. The CDR3 DNA is TGTGCCAGCAGCCCGCTACTAGCGGGTATATACAATGAGCAGTTCTTC.

The chain couples TRBV6-6 to TRBJ2-2, with a tentative D call TRBD2 (6 bases). The CDR3 is made up of 14 amino acids. CDR1 and CDR2 from the germline V gene are MNHNY and SVGAGI (reference sequence). V was clipped by 6 bases and J by 2 bases, with 10 bases between them. As DNA, the CDR3 is TGTGCCAGCAGCAGGGACTTTAACACCGGGGAGCTGTTTTTT. Translated: CASSRDFNTGELFF.

The gene calls are TRBV18 and TRBJ1-3, with unresolved D. The V gene lost 6 bases and the J gene lost 0 bases, with 12 bases spanning the gap. The CDR3 totals 15 residues. The V gene's germline CDR1 is KGHSH and CDR2 LQKENI. DNA of the CDR3: TGTGCCAGCTCCCCGGCGGCGGACTCTGGAAACACCATATATTTT. Translation gives CASSPAADSGNTIYF. The full variable domain, in which reference TRBV18 and TRBJ1-3 provide the parts outside the CDR3, is NAGVMQNPRHLVRRRGQEARLRCSPMKGHSHVYWYRQLPEEGLKFMVYLQKENIIDESGMPKERFSAEFPKEGPSILRIQQVVRGDSAAYFCASSPAADSGNTIYFGEGSWLTVV.

The genes are TRBV7-3 and TRBJ2-6; no reliable D call. CDR3 length equals 15 residues. Germline-derived CDR1 and CDR2 are SGHTA and FQGTGA. Trimming stripped 5 bases from V and 4 bases from J, with 12 bases between. CDR3 amino acids: CASSPSRAGANVLTF. The CDR3 coding sequence is TGTGCCAGCAGCCCATCACGAGCCGGGGCCAACGTCCTGACTTTC. The entire variable domain, with the rest obtained from reference TRBV7-3 and TRBJ2-6, is as follows: GAGVSQTPSNKVTEKGKYVELRCDPISGHTALYWYRQSLGQGPEFLIYFQGTGAADDSGLPNDRFFAVRPEGSVSTLKIQRTERGDSAVYLCASSPSRAGANVLTFGAGSRLTVL.

This chain joins TRBV6-6 and TRBJ1-1, with unresolved D. This CDR3 is built from 12 residues. V was clipped by 0 bases and J by 10 bases, with 9 bases between them. CDR1 and CDR2 from the germline V gene are MNHNY and SVGAGI (reference sequence). The CDR3 bases are TGTGCCAGCAGTTACTCGGAGGATCGAGCTTTCTTT. It codes for CASSYSEDRAFF.

The chain uses TRBV27 and TRBJ2-5, with D maybe TRBD1 (5 bases). The length of the CDR3 is 16 residues. Trimming left V 3 bases short and J 9 bases short, with 23 bases between. Germline V CDR1 and CDR2: MNHEY, SMNVEV (reference sequence). DNA of the CDR3: TGTGCCAGCAGTTTGCATACAGGAGACCGGGTTATGGCCCAGTACTTC. Its translation is CASSLHTGDRVMAQYF.

The V and J genes are TRBV28 and TRBJ1-5; D not resolved. Germline V gives CDR1 MDHEN, CDR2 SYDVKM. V lost 7 bases and J lost 5, with 12 bases in between. CDR3 length: 13 amino acids. This chain's CDR3 is CASTVRGYQPQHF. The CDR3 nucleotides are TGTGCCAGCACCGTGCGGGGATATCAGCCCCAGCATTTT. Together with reference TRBV28 and TRBJ1-5, the CDR3 gives the full variable domain: DVKVTQSSRYLVKRTGEKVFLECVQDMDHENMFWYRQDPGLGLRLIYFSYDVKMKEKGDIPEGYSVSREKKERFSLILESASTNQTSMYLCASTVRGYQPQHFGDGTRLSIL.

The chain uses TRBV5-5 and TRBJ2-5; the match to TRBD2 covers 9 bases. The CDR3 extends over 16 amino acids. CDR1 and CDR2 from the germline V gene are SGHKS and YYEKEE (reference sequence). Trimming at V came to 4 bases and at J to 0 bases, leaving 7 bases not matched to a gene. CDR3 loop: CASSPLAGAYQETQYF. CDR3 nucleotides: TGTGCCAGCAGCCCGTTAGCGGGAGCGTACCAAGAGACCCAGTACTTC.

V gene TRBV28 combines with J gene TRBJ2-7, with 8 bases aligning to TRBD1. The J segment lost 3 bases and the V segment lost 5 bases, leaving 3 bases of the junction unmatched. In germline, CDR1 is MDHEN, CDR2 SYDVKM. This CDR3 region has 13 residues. The CDR3 reads CASSHGTGYEQYF. The CDR3 DNA follows: TGTGCCAGCAGTCACGGGACAGGCTACGAGCAGTACTTC.

As DNA, the CDR3 is TGCGCCAGCAGACCAGGGGGCGATGGCACTGAAGCTTTCTTT. This encodes CASRPGGDGTEAFF. The chain is built from TRBV5-1 and TRBJ1-1; 8 bases map to TRBD1. The V segment lost 5 bases and the J segment 4 bases; nucleotides outside the gene matches: 7. The CDR3 loop spans 14 amino acids. Germline assignment: CDR1 SGHRS and CDR2 YFSETQ.